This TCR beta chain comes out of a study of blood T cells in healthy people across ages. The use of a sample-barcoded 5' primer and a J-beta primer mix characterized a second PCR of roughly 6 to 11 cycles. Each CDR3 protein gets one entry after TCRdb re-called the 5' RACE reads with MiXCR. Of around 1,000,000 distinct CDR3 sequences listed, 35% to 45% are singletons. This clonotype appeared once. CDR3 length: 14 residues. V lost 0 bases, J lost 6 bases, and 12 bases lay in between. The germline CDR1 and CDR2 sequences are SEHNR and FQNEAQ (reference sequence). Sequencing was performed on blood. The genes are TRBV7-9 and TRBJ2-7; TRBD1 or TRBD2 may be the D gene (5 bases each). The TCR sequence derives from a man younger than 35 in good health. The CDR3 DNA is TGTGCCAGCAGCTTAGCGGGGGTGAACGGCGAGCAGTACTTC. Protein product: CASSLAGVNGEQYF.